A single sample gave rise to the 16 T cell receptor beta chains below, sequenced in a study of vaccination effects on CD4 cells after COVID-19 (dated by TCRdb to 2021 to 2024). Libraries were prepared through the immunoSEQ multiplex PCR assay. In its TCRdb copy, this immuneACCESS table keeps in-frame sequences only and misses some clones. Where compared with another copy, unresolved V genes explain less than half of these, and the others have no known cause. The sample table contains about 28,000 clones; only one count was recorded for around 70% of them. The leading ten clones occupy roughly 10% of the sample. To identify antigen-specific CD4+ T cell clonotypes by their expansion, the ViraFEST assay first stimulated PBMC with viral peptide pools and then applied TCR sequencing. After approximately 11 days of culture, CD4+ T cells were isolated with the EasySep CD4+ T cell isolation kit. Each participant got two doses of an mRNA SARS-CoV-2 vaccine, either BNT162b2 or mRNA-1273.

Their recognized antigens are unknown. The starting material was CD4+ T cells from PBMCs cultured with HCoV-NL63 spike peptides, obtained after COVID-19 vaccination. Reading the label with the study, this specimen's cell subset or site is: HCoV-NL63 spike overlapping peptide pool stimulation. The receptors come from a human donor who received a COVID-19 vaccine.

The rearrangement joins TRBV5-4 to TRBJ2-3; 10 bases fit TRBD2. Losses at the gene ends were 1 base for V and 2 bases for J; bases not matched to a gene: 1. This CDR3 is 15 amino acids long. The germline V gene has CDR1 SGHNT and CDR2 YYREEE (reference sequence). CDR3 sequence: CASSLTSGVTDTQYF. The CDR3 nucleotides read TGTGCCAGCAGCTTGACTAGCGGGGTCACAGATACGCAGTATTTT.

The genes are TRBV21-1 and TRBJ1-3; the tabulated D call, TRBD1, remains unverified against the DNA. TRBV21-1 is a pseudogene segment. This CDR3 is built from 17 residues. CDR3 bases: TGTGCCTGTGGTATTAGGGACAGGGGGAACTCTGGAAACACCATATATTTT. This sequence encodes CACGIRDRGNSGNTIYF.

This clone came up once. This chain uses TRBV3-1 (or the pseudogene TRBV3-2) with TRBJ1-1; D remains unclear. Germline V gene lookup returns CDR1 LGHDT and CDR2 YNNKEL (reference sequence). The CDR3 runs to 14 residues. Trimming took off 4 bases at V and 3 bases at J, with 12 bases between the two ends. The chain's CDR3 is CASSPLQVDTEAFF. The CDR3 DNA reads TGTGCCAGCAGCCCTCTCCAAGTGGACACTGAAGCTTTCTTT.

The chain recombines TRBV5-8 with TRBJ2-7; D possibly corresponds to TRBD1 (5 bases). The CDR3 covers 15 residues. The V end was cut by 1 base, the J end by 3 bases, with 14 bases between. Germline CDR1 and CDR2: SGHTS and YDEGEE. The CDR3 is CASSLSETARYEQYF. The DNA of the CDR3 is TGTGCCAGCAGCTTGAGCGAGACAGCCCGCTACGAGCAGTACTTC.

This chain links TRBV5-1 with TRBJ2-3; the match to TRBD2 covers 12 bases. Germline CDR1 reads SGHRS; CDR2 reads YFSETQ. The CDR3 totals 18 residues. V trimming: 4 bases; J trimming: 2 bases; junction bases outside the gene matches: 11. CDR3 residues: CASSGGSGTSGFTDTQYF. As DNA, the CDR3 is TGCGCCAGCAGCGGGGGCTCCGGGACTAGCGGGTTCACAGATACGCAGTATTTT.

The rearrangement links TRBV18 to TRBJ2-4, with D possibly matching TRBD2 (6 bases). CDR1 is KGHSH, CDR2 LQKENI, per germline. Trimming removed 2 bases at V and 6 bases at J, with 14 bases between. CDR3 length: 15 residues. The CDR3 here is CASSPTGEGRNIQYF. For the CDR3, the DNA is TGTGCCAGCTCACCAACGGGGGAAGGGAGAAACATTCAGTACTTC.

CDR3 nucleotide sequence: TGCGCCAGCAGTTGGACAGGGTCGGGCTACGAGCAGTACTTC. This gives the protein CASSWTGSGYEQYF. The chain joins TRBV5-1 to TRBJ2-7, with TRBD1 matching 8 bases. CDR3 size: 14 residues. The V and J ends lost 5 bases and 3 bases, in that order; junction bases with no gene match: 7. Germline CDR1 is SGHRS and CDR2 is YFSETQ.

The chain combines TRBV3-1 (or the pseudogene TRBV3-2) with TRBJ2-1; D is possibly TRBD2 (5 bases). The CDR3 runs 12 residues. Trimming removed 1 base from V and 14 bases from J, with 12 bases in between. Germline assignment: CDR1 LGHDT and CDR2 YNNKEL (reference sequence). The CDR3 coding sequence is TGTGCCAGCAGCCAAGGGTGGTACGGGGAGTTCTTC. Its protein is CASSQGWYGEFF.

The V gene is TRBV3-1 (or the pseudogene TRBV3-2), the J gene TRBJ2-7; D may be TRBD1 (6 bases). The V end lost 0 bases, the J end lost 3 bases, and 12 bases lay between the germline ends. CDR3 size: 15 residues. Per germline, CDR1 LGHDT and CDR2 YNNKEL (reference sequence). DNA for the CDR3: TGTGCCAGCAGCCAAGATTACAGGACAGACTACGAGCAGTACTTC. As protein: CASSQDYRTDYEQYF.

The chain links TRBV6-1 to TRBJ2-1; D is uncertain. The CDR3 has 15 residues. V shed 2 bases and J shed 3 bases, with 11 bases lying between them. Germline CDR1 is MNHNS and CDR2 is SASEGT. The CDR3 loop is CASSESSGGYNEQFF. The CDR3 DNA reads TGTGCCAGCAGTGAATCTTCGGGCGGCTACAATGAGCAGTTCTTC.

This clone was observed once. The V gene is TRBV7-8, the J gene TRBJ1-2; D is possibly TRBD1 (5 bases). This CDR3 is 14 amino acids long. CDR1 and CDR2 from the germline V gene are SGHVS and FQNEAQ. Trimming removed 5 bases at V and 3 bases at J, with 13 bases between. CDR3 protein: CASSHPGRYYGYTF. In DNA, the CDR3 is TGTGCCAGCAGCCATCCGGGACGGTACTATGGCTACACCTTC.

This clone was seen just once. A read error may account for a junction end that differs from germline. V is TRBV3-1 (or the pseudogene TRBV3-2) and J is TRBJ2-1, with 7 bases aligning to TRBD2. CDR3 size: 14 residues. CDR1 LGHDT and CDR2 YNNKEL come from the germline V gene (reference sequence). The CDR3 region is CASRQGTIYNEQFF. CDR3 bases: TGTGCCAGCAGGCAAGGGACTATCTACAATGAGCAGTTCTTC.

The CDR3: CASKRDEQFF. CDR3 sequence (DNA): TGTGCCAGCAAGAGGGATGAGCAGTTCTTC. The chain is built from TRBV6-5 and TRBJ2-1; possibly TRBD2 for D (5 bases). Per the germline V gene, CDR1 is MNHEY and CDR2 is SVGAGI. V was trimmed by 7 bases and J by 8 bases, leaving 6 bases between them. This CDR3 has 10 amino acids.

V and J are TRBV20-1 and TRBJ1-2, with D tentatively TRBD1 (6 bases). This CDR3 has 13 amino acids. The V gene lost 3 bases and the J gene lost 6 bases, with 14 bases spanning the gap. Germline V lookup: CDR1 DFQATT, CDR2 SNEGSKA (reference sequence). This chain's CDR3 is CSASGTPENGYTF. Written as DNA, the CDR3 is TGCAGTGCTAGTGGGACACCCGAGAATGGCTACACCTTC.

The chain couples TRBV4-1 to TRBJ2-2; 7 bases are shared with TRBD1. CDR1 and CDR2 from the germline V gene are MGHRA and YSYEKL. Germline trimming cut 0 bases from V and 2 bases from J; bases unmatched to any gene: 12. CDR3 size: 19 residues. The CDR3 reads CASSQDSFLGQTNTGELFF. CDR3 in DNA: TGCGCCAGCAGCCAAGATTCCTTCCTGGGACAGACAAACACCGGGGAGCTGTTTTTT.

V usage is TRBV3-1 (or the pseudogene TRBV3-2) and J usage is TRBJ2-3, with 10 bases aligning to TRBD2. CDR3 size: 15 residues. The V segment lost 7 bases and the J segment 2 bases; nucleotides outside the gene matches: 6. The germline CDR1 and CDR2 sequences are LGHDT and YNNKEL (reference sequence). In nucleotides, the CDR3 is TGTGCCAGCACGGCGAGCGGGAGGGTCACAGATACGCAGTATTTT. Its translation is CASTASGRVTDTQYF.